This T cell receptor beta chain is drawn from a study of blood T cell repertoires in COVID-19. Study-wide background: Acute and convalescent COVID-19 specimens originated in the United States, Italy and Spain. In each case, the material was cDNA or gDNA derived from T cells, B-cell-depleted T cells, or PBMCs.

Sequenced by immunoSEQ multiplex PCR; TCRdb stores in-frame clones only, minus some. The sample has fewer than 85,000 clones, about 85% seen once; the top ten hold about 9.6%. The germline CDR1 and CDR2 sequences are SGHDT and YYEEEE. V gave up 4 bases and J gave up 0 bases, with 14 bases separating them. The CDR3 loop spans 16 amino acids. V gene TRBV5-6 combines with J gene TRBJ2-1; perhaps TRBD2 as D (6 bases). The sample was peripheral blood. The receptor was isolated from a human donor in a cohort sampled during active COVID-19. CDR3 DNA sequence: TGTGCCAGCAGCGCGGGACCATCGAGCTCCTACAATGAGCAGTTCTTC. Protein sequence: CASSAGPSSSYNEQFF.